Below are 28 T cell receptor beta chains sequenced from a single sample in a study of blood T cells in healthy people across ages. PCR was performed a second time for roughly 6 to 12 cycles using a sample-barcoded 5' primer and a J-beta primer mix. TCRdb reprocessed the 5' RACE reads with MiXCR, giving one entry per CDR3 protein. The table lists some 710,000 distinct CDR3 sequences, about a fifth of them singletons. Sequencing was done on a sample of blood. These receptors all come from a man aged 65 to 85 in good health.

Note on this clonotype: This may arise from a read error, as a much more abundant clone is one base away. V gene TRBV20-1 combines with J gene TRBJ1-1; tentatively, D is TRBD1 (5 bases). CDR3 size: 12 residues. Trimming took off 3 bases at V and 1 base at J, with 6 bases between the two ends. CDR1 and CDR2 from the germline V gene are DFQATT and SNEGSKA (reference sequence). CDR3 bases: TGCAGTGCTAGGACAGCGAACACTGAAGCTTTCTTT. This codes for CSARTANTEAFF.

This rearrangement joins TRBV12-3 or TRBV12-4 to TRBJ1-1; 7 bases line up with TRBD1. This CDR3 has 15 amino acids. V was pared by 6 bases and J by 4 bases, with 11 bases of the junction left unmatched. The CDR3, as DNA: TGTGCCAGCAGGCCCCGACAGGGACCGAGCACTGAAGCTTTCTTT. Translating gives CASRPRQGPSTEAFF.

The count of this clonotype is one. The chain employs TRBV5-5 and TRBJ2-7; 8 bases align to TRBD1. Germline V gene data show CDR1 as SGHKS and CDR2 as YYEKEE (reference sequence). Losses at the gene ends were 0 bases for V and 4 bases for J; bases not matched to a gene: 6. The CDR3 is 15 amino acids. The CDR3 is CASSLGAGGAYEQYF. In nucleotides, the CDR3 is TGTGCCAGCAGCTTGGGAGCAGGGGGCGCTTACGAGCAGTACTTC. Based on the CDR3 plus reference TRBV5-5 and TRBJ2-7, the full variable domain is DAGVTQSPTHLIKTRGQQVTLRCSPISGHKSVSWYQQVLGQGPQFIFQYYEKEERGRGNFPDRFSARQFPNYSSELNVNALLLGDSALYLCASSLGAGGAYEQYFGPGTRLTVT.

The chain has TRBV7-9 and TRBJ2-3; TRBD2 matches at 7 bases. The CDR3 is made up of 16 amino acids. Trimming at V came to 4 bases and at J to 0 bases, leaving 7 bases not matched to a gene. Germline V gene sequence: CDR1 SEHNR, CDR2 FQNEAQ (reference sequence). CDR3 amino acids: CASSSGRGTSTDTQYF. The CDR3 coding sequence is TGTGCCAGCAGCTCGGGGAGGGGAACTAGCACAGATACGCAGTATTTT.

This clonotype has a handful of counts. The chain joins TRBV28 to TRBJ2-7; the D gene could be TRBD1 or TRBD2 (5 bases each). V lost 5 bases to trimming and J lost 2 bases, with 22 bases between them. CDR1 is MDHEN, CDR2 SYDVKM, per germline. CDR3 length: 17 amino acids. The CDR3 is CASSPNLGAKRAYEQYF. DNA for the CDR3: TGTGCCAGCAGTCCGAACCTCGGGGCCAAAAGGGCCTACGAGCAGTACTTC.

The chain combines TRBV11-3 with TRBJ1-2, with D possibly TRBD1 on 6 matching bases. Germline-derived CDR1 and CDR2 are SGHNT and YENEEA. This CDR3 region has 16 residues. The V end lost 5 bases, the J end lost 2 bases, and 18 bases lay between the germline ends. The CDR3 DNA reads TGTGCCAGCAGCCGAAGCACGGGACACGAAAACTATGGCTACACCTTC. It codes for CASSRSTGHENYGYTF.

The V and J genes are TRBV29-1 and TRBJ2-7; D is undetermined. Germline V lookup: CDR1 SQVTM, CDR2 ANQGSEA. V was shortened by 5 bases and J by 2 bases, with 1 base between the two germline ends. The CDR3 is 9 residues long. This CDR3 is CSVPYEQYV. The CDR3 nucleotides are TGCAGCGTTCCCTACGAGCAGTACGTC.

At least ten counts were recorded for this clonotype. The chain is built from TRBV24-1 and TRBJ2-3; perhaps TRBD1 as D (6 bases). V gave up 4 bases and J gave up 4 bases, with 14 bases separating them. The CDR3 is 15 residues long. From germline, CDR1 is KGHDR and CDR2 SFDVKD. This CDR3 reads CATSDPRGRADTQYF. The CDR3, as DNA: TGTGCCACCAGTGACCCCAGGGGCAGGGCAGATACGCAGTATTTT.

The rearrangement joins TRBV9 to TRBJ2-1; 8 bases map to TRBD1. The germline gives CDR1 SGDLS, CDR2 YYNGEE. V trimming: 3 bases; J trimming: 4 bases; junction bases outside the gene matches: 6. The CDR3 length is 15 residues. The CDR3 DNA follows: TGTGCCAGCAGCGCGGGGACAGGTTCATACAATGAGCAGTTCTTC. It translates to CASSAGTGSYNEQFF.

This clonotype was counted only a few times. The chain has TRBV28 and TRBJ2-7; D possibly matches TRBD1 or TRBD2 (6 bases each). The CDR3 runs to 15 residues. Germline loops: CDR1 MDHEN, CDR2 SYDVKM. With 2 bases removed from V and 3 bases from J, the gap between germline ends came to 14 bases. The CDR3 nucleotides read TGTGCCAGCAGTTTAAAGGGGGGCCAGCACTACGAGCAGTACTTC. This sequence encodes CASSLKGGQHYEQYF.

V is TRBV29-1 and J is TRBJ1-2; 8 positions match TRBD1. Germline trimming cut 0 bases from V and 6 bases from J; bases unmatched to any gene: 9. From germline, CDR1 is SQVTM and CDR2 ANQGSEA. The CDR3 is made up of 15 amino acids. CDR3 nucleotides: TGCAGCGTTGAAGACACAGACAGGGGTCTAGATGGCTACACCTTC. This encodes CSVEDTDRGLDGYTF.

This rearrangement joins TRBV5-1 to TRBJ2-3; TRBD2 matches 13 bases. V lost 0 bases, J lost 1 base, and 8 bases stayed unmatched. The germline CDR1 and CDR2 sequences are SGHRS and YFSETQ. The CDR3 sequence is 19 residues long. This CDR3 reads CASSLAGLAGVQRTDTQYF. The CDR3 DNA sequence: TGCGCCAGCAGCTTGGCAGGACTAGCGGGAGTGCAACGCACAGATACGCAGTATTTT.

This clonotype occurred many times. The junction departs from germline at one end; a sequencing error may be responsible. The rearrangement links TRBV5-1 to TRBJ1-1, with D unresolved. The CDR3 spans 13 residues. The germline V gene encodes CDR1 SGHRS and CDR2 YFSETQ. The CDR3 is CASSWGGNTEAFF. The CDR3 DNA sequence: TGTGCCAGCAGCTGGGGAGGGAACACTGAAGCTTTCTTT.

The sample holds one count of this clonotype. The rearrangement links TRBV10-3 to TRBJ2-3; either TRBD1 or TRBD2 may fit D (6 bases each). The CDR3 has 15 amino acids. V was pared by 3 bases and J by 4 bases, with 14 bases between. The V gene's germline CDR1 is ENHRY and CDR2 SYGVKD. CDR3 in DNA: TGTGCCATCAGTGATGGGGGGCCTAACGCAGATACGCAGTATTTT. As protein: CAISDGGPNADTQYF.

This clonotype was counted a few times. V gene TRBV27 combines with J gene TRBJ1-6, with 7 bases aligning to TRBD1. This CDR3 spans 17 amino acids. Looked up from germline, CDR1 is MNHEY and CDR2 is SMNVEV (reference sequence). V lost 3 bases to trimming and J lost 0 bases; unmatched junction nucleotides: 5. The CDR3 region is CASSLTGPSSYNSPLHF. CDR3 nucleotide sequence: TGTGCCAGCAGTTTGACAGGGCCCAGCTCCTATAATTCACCCCTCCACTTT.

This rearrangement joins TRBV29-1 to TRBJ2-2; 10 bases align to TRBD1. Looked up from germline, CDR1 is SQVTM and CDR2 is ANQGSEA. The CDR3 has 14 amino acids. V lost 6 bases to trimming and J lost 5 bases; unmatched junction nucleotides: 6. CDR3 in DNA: TGCAGCGTGGGGACAGGGGAATATACCGGGGAGCTGTTTTTT. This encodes CSVGTGEYTGELFF.

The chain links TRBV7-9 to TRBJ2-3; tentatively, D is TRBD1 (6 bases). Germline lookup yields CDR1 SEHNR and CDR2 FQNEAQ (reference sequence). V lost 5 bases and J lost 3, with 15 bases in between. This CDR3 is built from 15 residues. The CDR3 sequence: CASSLNQGFTDTQYF. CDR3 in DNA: TGTGCCAGCAGCCTCAATCAGGGGTTTACAGATACGCAGTATTTT.

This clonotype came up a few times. The CDR3 spells CASGQGLHTDTQYF. For the CDR3, the DNA is TGCGCCAGCGGACAGGGGCTACACACAGATACGCAGTATTTT. V and J are TRBV5-1 and TRBJ2-3, with 9 nucleotides matching TRBD1. J gave up 2 bases and V 7 bases, and 5 bases lay outside the gene matches. This CDR3 contains 14 residues. Germline CDR1 and CDR2: SGHRS and YFSETQ.

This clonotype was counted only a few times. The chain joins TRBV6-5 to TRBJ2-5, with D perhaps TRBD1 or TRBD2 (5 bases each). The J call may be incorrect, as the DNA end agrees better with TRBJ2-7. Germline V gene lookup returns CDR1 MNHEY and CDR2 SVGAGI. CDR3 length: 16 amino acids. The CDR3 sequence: CASSYEGTGVFGEQYF. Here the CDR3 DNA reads TGTGCCAGCAGTTACGAGGGGACCGGGGTTTTCGGCGAGCAGTACTTC.

CDR3 sequence reads: CASSFNRARSYEQYF. In DNA, the CDR3 is TGTGCCAGCAGTTTTAATAGGGCCCGCTCCTACGAGCAGTACTTC. The J gene is TRBJ2-5, the V gene TRBV12-3 or TRBV12-4, with unresolved D. Near its end, the DNA agrees better with TRBJ2-7, so the J call may be wrong. This CDR3 spans 15 amino acids.

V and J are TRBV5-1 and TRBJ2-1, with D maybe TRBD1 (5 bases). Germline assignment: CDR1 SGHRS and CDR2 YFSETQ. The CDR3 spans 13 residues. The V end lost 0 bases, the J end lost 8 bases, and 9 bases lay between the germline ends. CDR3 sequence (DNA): TGCGCCAGCAGCTTGGCCAGGGTCGATGAGCAGTTCTTC. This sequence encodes CASSLARVDEQFF.

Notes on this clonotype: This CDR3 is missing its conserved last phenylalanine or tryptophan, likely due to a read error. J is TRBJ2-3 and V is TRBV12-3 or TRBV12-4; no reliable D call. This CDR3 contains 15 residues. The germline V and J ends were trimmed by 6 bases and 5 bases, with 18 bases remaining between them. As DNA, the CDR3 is TGTGCCAGCAGACCCGACCAAGAGAGAGTAGATACGCAGTATTCT. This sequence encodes CASRPDQERVDTQYS.

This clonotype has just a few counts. This CDR3 reads CASSIRPPEANEQYF. In nucleotides, the CDR3 is TGTGCCAGCAGCATACGACCACCCGAGGCCAACGAGCAGTACTTC. This chain uses TRBV13 with TRBJ2-7; D gene unclear. Between the trimmed V and J ends, which lost 5 bases and 5 bases, there was a span of 19 bases. Germline V CDR1 and CDR2: PRHDT, FYEKMQ (reference sequence). This CDR3 is 15 amino acids long.

CDR3: CASSPLAGEGSIQYF. The CDR3 DNA reads TGTGCCAGCAGTCCACTAGCGGGAGAGGGTAGCATTCAGTACTTC. The chain is built from TRBV6-1 and TRBJ2-4; TRBD2 matches at 11 bases. The germline CDR1 and CDR2 sequences are MNHNS and SASEGT. With V trimmed by 5 bases and J by 9 bases, 9 bases remained unmatched. CDR3 length: 15 residues.

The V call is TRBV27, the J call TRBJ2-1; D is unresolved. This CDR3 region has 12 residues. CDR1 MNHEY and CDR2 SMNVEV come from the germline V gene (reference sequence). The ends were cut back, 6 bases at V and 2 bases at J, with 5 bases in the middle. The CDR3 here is CASRHAYNEQFF. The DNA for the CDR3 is TGTGCCAGCAGGCACGCCTACAATGAGCAGTTCTTC.

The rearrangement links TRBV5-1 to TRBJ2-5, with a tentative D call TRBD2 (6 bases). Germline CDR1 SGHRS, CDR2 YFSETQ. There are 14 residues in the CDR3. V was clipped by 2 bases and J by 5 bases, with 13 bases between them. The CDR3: CASSFGGVRETQYF. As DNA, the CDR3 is TGCGCCAGCAGCTTCGGCGGGGTGCGGGAGACCCAGTACTTC.

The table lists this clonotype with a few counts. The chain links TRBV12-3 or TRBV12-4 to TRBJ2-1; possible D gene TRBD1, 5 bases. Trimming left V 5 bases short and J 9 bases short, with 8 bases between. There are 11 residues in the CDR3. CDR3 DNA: TGTGCCAGCAGTCAAAGGGGTGAGCAGTTCTTC. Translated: CASSQRGEQFF.

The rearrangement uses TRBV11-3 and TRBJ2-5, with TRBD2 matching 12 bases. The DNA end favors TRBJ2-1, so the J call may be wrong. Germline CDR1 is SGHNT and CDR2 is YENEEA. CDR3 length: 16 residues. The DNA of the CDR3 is TGTGCCAGCAGCCCGCGACTAGCGGGAGCGAGAGATGAGCAGTTCTTC. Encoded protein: CASSPRLAGARDEQFF.